This T cell receptor (beta chain) was documented in a study of T cell repertoires and HLA-DP antigens. Study summary: DNA input averaged approximately 0.2 ug in sorted CD137+CD4+ and around 1,100 ng in pre-culture CD4+.

Germline V gene lookup returns CDR1 LNHDA and CDR2 SQIVND (reference sequence). The CDR3 spans 14 residues. The ends were cut back, 5 bases at V and 4 bases at J, with 14 bases in the middle. The PCR primers covered 54 TRBV and 13 TRBJ segments. TCRdb keeps only in-frame clones here, not all; method: immunoSEQ multiplex PCR. The sample has 55,000 to 80,000 clones, over 75% seen once. About this clone: Its antigen is undetermined.

Sequenced input: CD4+ T cells from PBMCs. This chain links TRBV19 with TRBJ1-1; tentatively, D is TRBD1 (5 bases). This TCR came from a man between 60 and 75 years old in good health and CMV-seronegative. The chain's CDR3 is CASSAQRGVTEAFF. The CDR3 region has the DNA TGTGCCAGTAGTGCCCAAAGGGGCGTCACTGAAGCTTTCTTT.